This record concerns one TCR beta chain sequence. Its antigen is as yet unknown. Unique molecular identifiers featured in how the TCRbeta library was prepared. Using its own MiXCR run on the PCR reads, TCRdb lists one record per CDR3 protein. The sample records about 1,000,000 distinct CDR3 sequences, about 29% being singletons. The sample comes from a study of T-cell reconstitution after alpha-beta-depleted transplantation in children. Broader study findings: Counts and diversity of T cells one year after transplant came mostly from newly produced T cells. Expanded graft clones, several hundred of them, were reportedly the source of alpha-beta T cells about two months after transplant. TCRbeta diversity was high at day 60 in some patients (a result of surviving recipient T cells and thymic progenitors).

With 2 bases removed from V and 0 bases from J, the gap between germline ends came to 8 bases. This CDR3 spans 14 amino acids. V and J are TRBV12-3 or TRBV12-4 and TRBJ2-7; D unclear. The origin of this receptor is a boy in the first two years of life who had a stem cell transplant for SCID, so the T cells may come from the graft donor. The sequences come from PBMCs, mostly from graft donor cells, collected 360 days after TCRalphabeta/CD19-depleted stem cell transplant. CDR3 protein: CASSLSHNSYEQYF. The CDR3 region has the DNA TGTGCCAGCAGTTTATCCCACAACTCCTACGAGCAGTACTTC.